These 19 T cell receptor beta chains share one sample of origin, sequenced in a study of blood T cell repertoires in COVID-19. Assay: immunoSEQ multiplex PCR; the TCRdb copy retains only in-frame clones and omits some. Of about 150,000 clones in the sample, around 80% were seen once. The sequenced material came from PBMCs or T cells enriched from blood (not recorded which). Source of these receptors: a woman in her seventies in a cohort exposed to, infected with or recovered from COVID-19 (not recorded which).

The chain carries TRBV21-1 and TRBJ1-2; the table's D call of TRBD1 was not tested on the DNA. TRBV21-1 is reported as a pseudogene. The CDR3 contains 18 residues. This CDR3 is CASSNPLIDRVANYGYTF. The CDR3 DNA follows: TGTGCCAGCAGCAATCCCCTAATAGACAGGGTAGCTAACTATGGCTACACCTTC.

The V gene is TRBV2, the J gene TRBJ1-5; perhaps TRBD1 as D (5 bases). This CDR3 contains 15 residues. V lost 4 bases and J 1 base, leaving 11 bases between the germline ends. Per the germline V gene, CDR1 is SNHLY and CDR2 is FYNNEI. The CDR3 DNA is TGTGCCAGCAGTGGCATGGGGGGAAGCAATCAGCCCCAGCATTTT. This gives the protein CASSGMGGSNQPQHF. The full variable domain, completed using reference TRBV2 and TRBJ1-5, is EPEVTQTPSHQVTQMGQEVILRCVPISNHLYFYWYRQILGQKVEFLVSFYNNEISEKSEIFDDQFSVERPDGSNFTLKIRSTKLEDSAMYFCASSGMGGSNQPQHFGDGTRLSIL.

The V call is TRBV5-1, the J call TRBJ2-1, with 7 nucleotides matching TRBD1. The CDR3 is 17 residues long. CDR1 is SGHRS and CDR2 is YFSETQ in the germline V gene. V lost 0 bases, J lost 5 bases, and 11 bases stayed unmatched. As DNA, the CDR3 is TGCGCCAGCAGCTTGGGAGCAGGGGGACACTCTGACAATGAGCAGTTCTTC. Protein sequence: CASSLGAGGHSDNEQFF.

Written as DNA, the CDR3 is TGCGCCAGCAGCTTCCAGGGGGCTGGTTCACCCCTCCACTTT. This translates into CASSFQGAGSPLHF. The chain uses TRBV5-1 and TRBJ1-6; 8 positions match TRBD1. CDR3 length: 14 amino acids. V lost 2 bases, J lost 9 bases, and 4 bases stayed unmatched. Germline CDR1 and CDR2: SGHRS and YFSETQ.

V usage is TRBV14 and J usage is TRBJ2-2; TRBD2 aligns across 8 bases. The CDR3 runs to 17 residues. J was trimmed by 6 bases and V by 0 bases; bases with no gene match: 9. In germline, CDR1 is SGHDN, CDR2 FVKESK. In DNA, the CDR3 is TGTGCCAGCAGCCAAGATCCCAGCGGGAGAGTGGCCGGGGAGCTGTTTTTT. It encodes CASSQDPSGRVAGELFF.

The CDR3 bases are TGTGCCACCAGCAGAGATCGATCAGGGGGTGAAAAACTGTTTTTT. It translates to CATSRDRSGGEKLFF. The chain recombines TRBV15 with TRBJ1-4; 7 bases are shared with TRBD1. The ends lost 0 bases at V and 7 bases at J; junction bases unmatched: 5. CDR1 and CDR2 (germline): LNHNV, YYDKDF (reference sequence). CDR3 length: 15 amino acids. Together with reference TRBV15 and TRBJ1-4, the CDR3 gives the full variable domain: DAMVIQNPRYQVTQFGKPVTLSCSQTLNHNVMYWYQQKSSQAPKLLFHYYDKDFNNEADTPDNFQSRRPNTSFCFLDIRSPGLGDTAMYLCATSRDRSGGEKLFFGSGTQLSVL.

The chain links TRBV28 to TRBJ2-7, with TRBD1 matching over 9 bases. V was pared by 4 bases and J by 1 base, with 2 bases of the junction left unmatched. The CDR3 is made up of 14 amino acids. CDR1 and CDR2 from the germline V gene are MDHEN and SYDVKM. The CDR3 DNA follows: TGTGCCAGCAGTTGGGGACAGGGATCCTACGAGCAGTACTTC. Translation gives CASSWGQGSYEQYF.

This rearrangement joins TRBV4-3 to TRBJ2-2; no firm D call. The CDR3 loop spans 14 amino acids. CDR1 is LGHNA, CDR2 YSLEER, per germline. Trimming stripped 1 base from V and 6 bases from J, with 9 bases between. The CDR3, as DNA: TGCGCCAGCAGCCAAGGGCCAGGATCCGGGGAGCTGTTTTTT. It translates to CASSQGPGSGELFF.

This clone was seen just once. CDR3 amino acids: CASSRQGALNQPQHF. CDR3 nucleotide sequence: TGTGCCAGCAGTAGACAGGGAGCCCTCAATCAGCCCCAGCATTTT. The rearrangement uses TRBV2 and TRBJ1-5, with 7 bases lining up with TRBD1. CDR1 and CDR2 (germline): SNHLY, FYNNEI. The CDR3 is 15 amino acids. J lost 3 bases, V lost 5 bases, and 7 bases had no gene match.

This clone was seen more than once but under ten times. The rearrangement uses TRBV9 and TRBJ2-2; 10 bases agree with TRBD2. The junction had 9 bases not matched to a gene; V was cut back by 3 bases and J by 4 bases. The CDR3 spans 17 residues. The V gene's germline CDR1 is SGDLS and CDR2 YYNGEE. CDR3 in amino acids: CASSAPIAGGSTGELFF. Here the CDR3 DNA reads TGTGCCAGCAGCGCACCCATAGCGGGAGGATCCACCGGGGAGCTGTTTTTT.

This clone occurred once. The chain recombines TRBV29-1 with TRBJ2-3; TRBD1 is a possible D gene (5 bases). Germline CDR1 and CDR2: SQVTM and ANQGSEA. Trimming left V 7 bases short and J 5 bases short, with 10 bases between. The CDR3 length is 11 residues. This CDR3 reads CSALTGDTQYF. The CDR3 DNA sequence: TGCAGCGCCCTAACAGGAGATACGCAGTATTTT.

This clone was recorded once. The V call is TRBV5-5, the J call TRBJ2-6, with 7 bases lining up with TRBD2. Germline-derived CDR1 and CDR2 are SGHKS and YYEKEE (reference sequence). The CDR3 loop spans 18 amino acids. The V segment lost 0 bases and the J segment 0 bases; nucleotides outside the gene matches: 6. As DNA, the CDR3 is TGTGCCAGCAGCTTGGGTCAGGGACTAAGCTCTGGGGCCAACGTCCTGACTTTC. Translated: CASSLGQGLSSGANVLTF.

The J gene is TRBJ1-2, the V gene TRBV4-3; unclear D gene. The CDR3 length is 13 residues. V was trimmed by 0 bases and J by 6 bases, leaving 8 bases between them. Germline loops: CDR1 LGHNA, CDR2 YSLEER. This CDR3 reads CASSQERGNGYTF. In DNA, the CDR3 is TGCGCCAGCAGCCAAGAAAGAGGTAATGGCTACACCTTC.

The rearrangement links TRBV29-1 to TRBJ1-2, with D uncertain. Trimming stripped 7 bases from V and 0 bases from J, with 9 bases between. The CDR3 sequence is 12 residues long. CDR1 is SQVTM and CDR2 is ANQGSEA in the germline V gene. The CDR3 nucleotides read TGCAGCGCCTCGGGAACTAACTATGGCTACACCTTC. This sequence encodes CSASGTNYGYTF.

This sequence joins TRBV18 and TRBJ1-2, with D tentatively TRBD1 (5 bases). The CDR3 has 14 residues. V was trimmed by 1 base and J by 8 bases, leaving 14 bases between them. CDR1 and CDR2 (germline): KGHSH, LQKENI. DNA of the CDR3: TGTGCCAGCTCACCACAAGAGACAGTGACCGGCTACACCTTC. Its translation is CASSPQETVTGYTF.

The CDR3 reads CASSLAGTGTNYGYTF. In DNA, the CDR3 is TGTGCCAGCTCACTAGCCGGGACAGGGACTAACTATGGCTACACCTTC. The gene calls are TRBV18 and TRBJ1-2; 9 positions match TRBD1. This CDR3 spans 16 amino acids. Trimming cost V 4 bases and J 0 bases; bases outside gene matches: 6. Germline V gene sequence: CDR1 KGHSH, CDR2 LQKENI.

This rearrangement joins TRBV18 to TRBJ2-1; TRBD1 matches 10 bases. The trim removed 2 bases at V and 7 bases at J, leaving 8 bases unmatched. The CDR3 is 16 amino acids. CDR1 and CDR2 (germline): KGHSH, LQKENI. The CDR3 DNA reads TGTGCCAGCTCACCAATGAGCTTGGGACAGGGGAATGAGCAGTTCTTC. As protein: CASSPMSLGQGNEQFF.

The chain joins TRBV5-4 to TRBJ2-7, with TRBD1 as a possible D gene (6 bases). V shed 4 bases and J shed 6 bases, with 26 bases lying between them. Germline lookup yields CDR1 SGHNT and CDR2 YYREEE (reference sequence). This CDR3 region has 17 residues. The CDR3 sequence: CASSLDPLSGLGGEQYF. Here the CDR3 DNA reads TGTGCCAGCAGCCTGGACCCATTGAGCGGCCTAGGGGGCGAGCAGTACTTC.

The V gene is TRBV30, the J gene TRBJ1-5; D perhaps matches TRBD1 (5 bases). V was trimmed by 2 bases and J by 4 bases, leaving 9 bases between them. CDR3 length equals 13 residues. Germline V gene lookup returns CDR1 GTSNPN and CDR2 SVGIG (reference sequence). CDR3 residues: CAWSKQDNQPQHF. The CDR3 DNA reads TGTGCCTGGAGTAAACAGGATAATCAGCCCCAGCATTTT.